This passage covers 2 T cell receptor beta chains from one sample sequenced in a study of human T cells and chemical hapten exposure. Described time point: patch test 1, 2 weeks after DPC sensitization. Treatment indicated: therapeutic diphenylcyclopropenone sensitization with weekly scalp DPC. TCRdb analysed the RACE reads with MiXCR anew, one entry per CDR3 protein. Found here are around 75,000 distinct CDR3 sequences, about an eighth of them singletons; the top ten hold around 3.2%. Sequencing used whole blood, obtained in connection with sensitization to the hapten diphenylcyclopropenone (DPC). The receptor set was obtained from an older woman with alopecia areata. Some clones in this sample may be carry-over from other donors' samples.

This clonotype was seen ten or more times. The chain joins TRBV7-2 to TRBJ2-5; TRBD1 matches 8 bases. Per the germline V gene, CDR1 is SGHTA and CDR2 is FQGNSA. This CDR3 comprises 15 residues. The ends lost 7 bases at V and 3 bases at J; junction bases unmatched: 10. CDR3 region: CASTPPGGLEETQYF. CDR3 bases: TGTGCCAGCACCCCGCCAGGGGGCTTGGAAGAGACCCAGTACTTC.

This clonotype was counted at least ten times. CDR3 sequence reads: CASSRPTSGGLSSYNEQFF. The CDR3 coding sequence is TGCGCCAGCAGCCGCCCGACTAGCGGGGGGCTTAGCTCCTACAATGAGCAGTTCTTC. This sequence joins TRBV5-1 and TRBJ2-1; 13 bases match TRBD2. The trim removed 4 bases at V and 0 bases at J, leaving 10 bases unmatched. The CDR3 totals 19 residues. From germline, CDR1 is SGHRS and CDR2 YFSETQ.